Reported below is one T cell receptor beta chain. No antigen is known for it. The sample is drawn from a study of cytomegalovirus exposure and HLA in healthy donors. Study-level points and caveats: Per a prior analysis, the majority of TCR beta V segments were productive roughly 90% or roughly 30% of the time. Several of the most significant clusters appeared, in a later analysis, to be linked to common viral pathogens.

A multiplex PCR was run with 60 Vbeta primers and 13 Jbeta primers. Using immunoSEQ multiplex PCR, the repertoire was profiled, and TCRdb retains in-frame clones only, with some absent. The sample records about 180,000 clones, around 70% being singletons. The sample taken for sequencing was PBMCs. The TCR was taken from a male donor in good health and CMV-seronegative.

CDR3: CASSRDTEDQPQHF. The CDR3 region has the DNA TGTGCCAGCAGTCGGGACACAGAGGATCAGCCCCAGCATTTT. This chain uses TRBV6-6 with TRBJ1-5; D might be TRBD1 (6 bases). Per the germline V gene, CDR1 is MNHNY and CDR2 is SVGAGI (reference sequence). The germline V and J ends were trimmed by 5 bases and 5 bases, with 13 bases remaining between them. The length of the CDR3 is 14 residues.